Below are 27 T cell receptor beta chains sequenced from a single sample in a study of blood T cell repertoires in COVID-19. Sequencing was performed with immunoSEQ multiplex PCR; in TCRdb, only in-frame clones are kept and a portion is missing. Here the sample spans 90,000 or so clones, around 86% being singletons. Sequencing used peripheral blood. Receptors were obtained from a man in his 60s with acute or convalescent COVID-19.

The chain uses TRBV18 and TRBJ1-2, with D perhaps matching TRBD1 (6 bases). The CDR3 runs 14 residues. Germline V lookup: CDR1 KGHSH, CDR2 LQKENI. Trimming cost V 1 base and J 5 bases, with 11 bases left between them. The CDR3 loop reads CASSPRDIYYGYTF. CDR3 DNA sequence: TGTGCCAGCTCACCACGGGACATATATTATGGCTACACCTTC.

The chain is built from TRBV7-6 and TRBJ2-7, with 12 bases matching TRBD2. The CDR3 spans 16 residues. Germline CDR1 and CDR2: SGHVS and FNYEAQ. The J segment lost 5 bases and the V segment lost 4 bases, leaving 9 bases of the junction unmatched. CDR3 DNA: TGTGCCAGCAGCTCGCAATTGACTAGCGGGAGCCACGAGCAGTACTTC. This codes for CASSSQLTSGSHEQYF. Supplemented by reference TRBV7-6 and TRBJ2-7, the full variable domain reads GAGVSQSPRYKVTKRGQDVALRCDPISGHVSLYWYRQALGQGPEFLTYFNYEAQQDKSGLPNDRFSAERPEGSISTLTIQRTEQRDSAMYRCASSSQLTSGSHEQYFGPGTRLTVT.

Written as DNA, the CDR3 is TGCGCCAGCAGCTTGGGATTAGGACAGCAAGAGACCCAGTACTTC. It encodes CASSLGLGQQETQYF. The chain is built from TRBV5-1 and TRBJ2-5; D is possibly TRBD1 (6 bases). The length of the CDR3 is 15 residues. Deletions cut 0 bases from V and 2 bases from J, with 11 bases between. Looked up from germline, CDR1 is SGHRS and CDR2 is YFSETQ.

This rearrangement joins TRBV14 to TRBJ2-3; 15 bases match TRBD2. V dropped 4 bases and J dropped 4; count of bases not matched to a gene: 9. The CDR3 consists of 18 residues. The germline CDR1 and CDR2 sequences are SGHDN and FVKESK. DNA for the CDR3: TGTGCCAGCAGCCCCACTAGGACTAGCGGGAGGGCCGCAGATACGCAGTATTTT. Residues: CASSPTRTSGRAADTQYF.

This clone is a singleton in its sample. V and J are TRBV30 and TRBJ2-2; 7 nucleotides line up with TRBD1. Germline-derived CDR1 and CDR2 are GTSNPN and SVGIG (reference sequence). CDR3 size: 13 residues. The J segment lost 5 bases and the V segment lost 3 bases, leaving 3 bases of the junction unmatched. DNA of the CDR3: TGTGCCTGGAGGTTCAGGGGGACCGGGGAGCTGTTTTTT. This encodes CAWRFRGTGELFF.

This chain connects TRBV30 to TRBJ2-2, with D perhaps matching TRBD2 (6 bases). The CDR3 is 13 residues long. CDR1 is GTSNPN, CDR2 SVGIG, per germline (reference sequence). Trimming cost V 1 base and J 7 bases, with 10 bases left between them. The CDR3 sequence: CAWSGTSHGELFF. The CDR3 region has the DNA TGTGCCTGGAGTGGTACTAGCCACGGGGAGCTGTTTTTT.

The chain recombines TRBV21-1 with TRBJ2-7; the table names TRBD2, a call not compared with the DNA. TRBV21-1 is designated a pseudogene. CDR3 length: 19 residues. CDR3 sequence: CASSKVQGQGLAASYEQYF. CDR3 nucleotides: TGTGCCAGCAGCAAAGTCCAGGGACAGGGACTAGCGGCCTCCTACGAGCAGTACTTC.

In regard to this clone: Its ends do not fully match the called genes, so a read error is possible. The CDR3 protein is CASNYGTSGGETQYF. Written as DNA, the CDR3 is TGTGCCAGCAATTACGGGACTAGCGGCGGGGAGACCCAGTACTTC. The J gene is TRBJ2-5, the V gene TRBV6-5, with 11 bases fitting TRBD2. CDR1 and CDR2 from the germline V gene are MNHEY and SVGAGI. This CDR3 is built from 15 residues.

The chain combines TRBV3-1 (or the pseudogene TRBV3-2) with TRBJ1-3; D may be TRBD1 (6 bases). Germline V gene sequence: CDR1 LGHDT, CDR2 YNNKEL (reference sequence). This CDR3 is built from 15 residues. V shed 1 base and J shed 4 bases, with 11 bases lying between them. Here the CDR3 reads CASSQGDGTGNTIYF. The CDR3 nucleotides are TGTGCCAGCAGCCAAGGGGACGGGACAGGAAACACCATATATTTT.

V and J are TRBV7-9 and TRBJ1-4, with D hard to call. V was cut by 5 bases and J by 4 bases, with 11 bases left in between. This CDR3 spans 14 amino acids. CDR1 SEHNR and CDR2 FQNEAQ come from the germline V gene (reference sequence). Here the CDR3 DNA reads TGTGCCAGCAGCGAACGGACTGTTAATGAAAAACTGTTTTTT. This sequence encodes CASSERTVNEKLFF.

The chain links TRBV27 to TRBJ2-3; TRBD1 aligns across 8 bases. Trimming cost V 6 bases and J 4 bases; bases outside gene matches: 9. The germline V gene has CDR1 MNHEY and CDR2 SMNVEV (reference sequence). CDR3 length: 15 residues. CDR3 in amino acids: CASRSWTGYPDTQYF. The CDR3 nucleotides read TGTGCCAGCAGATCTTGGACAGGGTACCCAGATACGCAGTATTTT.

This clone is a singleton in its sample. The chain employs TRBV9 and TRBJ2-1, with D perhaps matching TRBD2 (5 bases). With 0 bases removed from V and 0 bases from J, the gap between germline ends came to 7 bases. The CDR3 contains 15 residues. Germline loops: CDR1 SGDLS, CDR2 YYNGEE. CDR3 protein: CASSVVSGSYNEQFF. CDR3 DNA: TGTGCCAGCAGCGTAGTCAGCGGCTCCTACAATGAGCAGTTCTTC. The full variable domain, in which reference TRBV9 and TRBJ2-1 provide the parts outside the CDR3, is DSGVTQTPKHLITATGQRVTLRCSPRSGDLSVYWYQQSLDQGLQFLIQYYNGEERAKGNILERFSAQQFPDLHSELNLSSLELGDSALYFCASSVVSGSYNEQFFGPGTRLTVL.

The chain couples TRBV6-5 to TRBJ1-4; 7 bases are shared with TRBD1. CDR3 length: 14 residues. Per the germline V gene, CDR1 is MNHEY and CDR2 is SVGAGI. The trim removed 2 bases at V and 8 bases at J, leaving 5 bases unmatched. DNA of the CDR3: TGTGCCAGCAGTTACAAGGGGGCGGGGGAAAAACTGTTTTTT. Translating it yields CASSYKGAGEKLFF.

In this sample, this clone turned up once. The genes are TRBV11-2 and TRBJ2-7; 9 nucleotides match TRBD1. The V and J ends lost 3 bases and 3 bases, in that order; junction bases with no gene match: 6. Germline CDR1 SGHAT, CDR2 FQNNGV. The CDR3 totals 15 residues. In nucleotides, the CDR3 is TGTGCCAGCAGCTTTGGGACAGGGAATATCTACGAGCAGTACTTC. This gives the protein CASSFGTGNIYEQYF.

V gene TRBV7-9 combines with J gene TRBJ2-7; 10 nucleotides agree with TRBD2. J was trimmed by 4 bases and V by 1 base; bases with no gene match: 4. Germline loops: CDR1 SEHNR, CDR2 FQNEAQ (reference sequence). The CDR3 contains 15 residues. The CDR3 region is CASSLGSGRVYEQYF. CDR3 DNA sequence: TGTGCCAGCAGCTTAGGGAGCGGGAGGGTATACGAGCAGTACTTC.

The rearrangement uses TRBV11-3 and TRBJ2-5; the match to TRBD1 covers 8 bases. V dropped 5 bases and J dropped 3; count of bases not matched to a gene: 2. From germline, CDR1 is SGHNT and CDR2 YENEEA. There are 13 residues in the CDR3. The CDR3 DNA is TGTGCCAGCAGCCACAGGGGGGAAGAGACCCAGTACTTC. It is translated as CASSHRGEETQYF.

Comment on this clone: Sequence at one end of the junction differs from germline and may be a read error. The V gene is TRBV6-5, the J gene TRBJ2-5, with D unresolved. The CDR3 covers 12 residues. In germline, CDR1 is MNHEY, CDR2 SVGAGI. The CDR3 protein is CASSQLVFEPHF. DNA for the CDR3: TGTGCCAGCAGTCAGCTAGTGTTTGAACCCCACTTC.

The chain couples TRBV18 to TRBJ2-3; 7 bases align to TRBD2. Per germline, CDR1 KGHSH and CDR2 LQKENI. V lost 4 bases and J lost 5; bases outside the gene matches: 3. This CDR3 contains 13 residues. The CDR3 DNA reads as TGTGCCAGCTCACGCGGGGGAGAAGATACGCAGTATTTT. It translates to CASSRGGEDTQYF.

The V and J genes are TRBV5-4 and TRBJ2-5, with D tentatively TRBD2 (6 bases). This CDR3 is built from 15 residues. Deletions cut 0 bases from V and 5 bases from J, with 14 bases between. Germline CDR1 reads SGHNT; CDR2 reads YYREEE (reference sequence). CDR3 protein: CASSLGIPAGETQYF. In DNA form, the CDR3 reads TGTGCCAGCAGCTTGGGTATTCCGGCGGGGGAGACCCAGTACTTC.

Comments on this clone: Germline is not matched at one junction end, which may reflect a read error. The CDR3, as DNA: TGTGCCAGCAGTTTAGGAACAGCCAACTCTAACTATGGCTACACCTTC. Protein product: CASSLGTANSNYGYTF. This chain connects TRBV7-8 to TRBJ1-2; D remains ambiguous. Looked up from germline, CDR1 is SGHVS and CDR2 is FQNEAQ. The CDR3 has 16 residues.

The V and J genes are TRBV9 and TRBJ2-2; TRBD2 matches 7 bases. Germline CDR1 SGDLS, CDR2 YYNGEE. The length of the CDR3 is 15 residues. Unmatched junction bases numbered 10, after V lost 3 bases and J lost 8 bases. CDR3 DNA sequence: TGTGCCAGCAGCGAGGGACTACCCCGGGGAGGGGAGCTGTTTTTT. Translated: CASSEGLPRGGELFF.

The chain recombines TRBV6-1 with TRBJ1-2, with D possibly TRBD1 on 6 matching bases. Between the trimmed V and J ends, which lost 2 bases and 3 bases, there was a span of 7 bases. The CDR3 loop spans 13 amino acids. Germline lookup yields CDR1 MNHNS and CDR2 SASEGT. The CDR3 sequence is CASSEHRDYGYTF. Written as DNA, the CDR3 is TGTGCCAGCAGTGAACACAGGGACTATGGCTACACCTTC.

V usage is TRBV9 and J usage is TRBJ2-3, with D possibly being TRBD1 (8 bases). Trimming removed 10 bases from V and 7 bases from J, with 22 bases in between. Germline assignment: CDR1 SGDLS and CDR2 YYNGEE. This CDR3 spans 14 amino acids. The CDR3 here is CARNRGGGGNTQYF. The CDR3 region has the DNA TGTGCCCGCAACAGGGGGGGCGGGGGTAATACGCAGTATTTT.

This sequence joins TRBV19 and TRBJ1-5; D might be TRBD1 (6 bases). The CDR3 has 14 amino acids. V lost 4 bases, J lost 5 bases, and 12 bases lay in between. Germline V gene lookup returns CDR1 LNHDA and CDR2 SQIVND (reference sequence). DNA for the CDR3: TGTGCCAGTAGTAGGTCGACAGGTGATCAGCCCCAGCATTTT. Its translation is CASSRSTGDQPQHF.

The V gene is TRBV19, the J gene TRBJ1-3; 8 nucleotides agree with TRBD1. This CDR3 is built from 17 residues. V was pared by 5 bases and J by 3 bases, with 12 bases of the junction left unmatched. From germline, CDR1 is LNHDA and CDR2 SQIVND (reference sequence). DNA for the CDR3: TGTGCCAGTAGTCCACAAGGACAGGGACGTTTTGGAAACACCATATATTTT. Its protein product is CASSPQGQGRFGNTIYF.

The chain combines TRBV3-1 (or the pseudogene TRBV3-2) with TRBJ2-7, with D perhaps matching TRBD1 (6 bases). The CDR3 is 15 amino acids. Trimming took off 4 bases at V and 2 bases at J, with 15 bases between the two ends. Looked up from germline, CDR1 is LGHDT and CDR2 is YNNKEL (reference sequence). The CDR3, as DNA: TGTGCCAGCAGCCCGACAGGTTCTCTAGCCTACGAGCAGTACTTC. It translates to CASSPTGSLAYEQYF.

In DNA form, the CDR3 reads TGTGCCAGCAGCTTAGGGGATGGGGGCCAGGAGACCCAGTACTTC. Translated: CASSLGDGGQETQYF. J is TRBJ2-5 and V is TRBV5-5, with D maybe TRBD1 (6 bases). The CDR3 runs to 15 residues. V lost 2 bases, J lost 5 bases, and 16 bases lay in between. The germline CDR1 and CDR2 sequences are SGHKS and YYEKEE (reference sequence). The whole variable domain, remainder taken from reference TRBV5-5 and TRBJ2-5, is DAGVTQSPTHLIKTRGQQVTLRCSPISGHKSVSWYQQVLGQGPQFIFQYYEKEERGRGNFPDRFSARQFPNYSSELNVNALLLGDSALYLCASSLGDGGQETQYFGPGTRLLVL.